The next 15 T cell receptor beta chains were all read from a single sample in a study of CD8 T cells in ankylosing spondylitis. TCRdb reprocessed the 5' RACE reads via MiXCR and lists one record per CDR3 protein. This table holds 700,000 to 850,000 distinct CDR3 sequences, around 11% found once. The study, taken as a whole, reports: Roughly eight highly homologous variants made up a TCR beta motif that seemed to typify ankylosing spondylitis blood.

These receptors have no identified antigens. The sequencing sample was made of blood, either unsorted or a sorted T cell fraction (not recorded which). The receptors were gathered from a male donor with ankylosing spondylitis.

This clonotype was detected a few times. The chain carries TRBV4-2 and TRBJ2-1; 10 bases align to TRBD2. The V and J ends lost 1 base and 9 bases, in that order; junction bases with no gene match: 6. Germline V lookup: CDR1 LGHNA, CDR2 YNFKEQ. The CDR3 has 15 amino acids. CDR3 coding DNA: TGTGCCAGCAGCCAAGGGTTAGCTAGCGGGGGTGAGCAGTTCTTC. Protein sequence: CASSQGLASGGEQFF.

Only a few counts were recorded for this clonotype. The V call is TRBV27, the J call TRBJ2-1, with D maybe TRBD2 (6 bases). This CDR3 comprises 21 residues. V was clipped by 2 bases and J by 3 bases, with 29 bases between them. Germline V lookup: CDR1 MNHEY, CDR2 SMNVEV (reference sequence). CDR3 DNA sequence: TGTGCCAGCAGTTTAAGGGACCCTTATCCCCTCTGGGAGGACTTCTACAATGAGCAGTTCTTC. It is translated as CASSLRDPYPLWEDFYNEQFF.

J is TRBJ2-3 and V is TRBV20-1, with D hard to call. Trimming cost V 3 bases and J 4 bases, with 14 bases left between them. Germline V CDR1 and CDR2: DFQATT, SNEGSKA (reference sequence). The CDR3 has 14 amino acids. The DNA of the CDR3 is TGCAGTGCTAGTCGGTCGCCGTCTTCAGATACGCAGTATTTT. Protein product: CSASRSPSSDTQYF.

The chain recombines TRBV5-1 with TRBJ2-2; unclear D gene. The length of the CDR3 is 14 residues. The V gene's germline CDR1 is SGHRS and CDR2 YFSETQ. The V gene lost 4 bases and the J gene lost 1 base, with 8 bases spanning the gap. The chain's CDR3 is CASSLDMNTGELFF. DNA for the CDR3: TGCGCCAGCAGCCTCGACATGAACACCGGGGAGCTGTTTTTT.

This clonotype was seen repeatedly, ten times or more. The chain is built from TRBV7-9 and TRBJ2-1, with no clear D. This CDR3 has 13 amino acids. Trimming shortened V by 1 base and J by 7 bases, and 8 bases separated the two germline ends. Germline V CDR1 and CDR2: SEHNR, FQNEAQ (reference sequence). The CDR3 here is CASSLVSQNEQFF. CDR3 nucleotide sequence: TGTGCCAGCAGCTTAGTTAGCCAAAATGAGCAGTTCTTC.

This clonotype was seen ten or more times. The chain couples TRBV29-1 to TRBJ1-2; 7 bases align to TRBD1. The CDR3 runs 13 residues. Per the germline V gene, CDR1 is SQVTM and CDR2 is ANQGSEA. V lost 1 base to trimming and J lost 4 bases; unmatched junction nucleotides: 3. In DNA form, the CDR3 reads TGCAGCGTTGAAGGACAGGGTTTCTATGGCTACACCTTC. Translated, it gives CSVEGQGFYGYTF.

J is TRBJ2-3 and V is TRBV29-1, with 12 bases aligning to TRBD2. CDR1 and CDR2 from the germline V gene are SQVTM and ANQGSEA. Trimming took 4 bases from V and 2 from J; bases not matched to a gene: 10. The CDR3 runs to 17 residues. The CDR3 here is CSVVVLAGGLFTDTQYF. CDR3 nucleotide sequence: TGCAGCGTTGTGGTACTAGCGGGGGGTCTATTCACAGATACGCAGTATTTT.

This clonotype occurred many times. The CDR3 DNA follows: TGCAGTGCTAGAGATGGACGGAGCTCCTATAATTCACCCCTCCACTTT. Its translation is CSARDGRSSYNSPLHF. This chain connects TRBV20-1 to TRBJ1-6, with D unresolved. This CDR3 is built from 16 residues. V gave up 0 bases and J gave up 0 bases, with 9 bases separating them. Germline V CDR1 and CDR2: DFQATT, SNEGSKA (reference sequence).

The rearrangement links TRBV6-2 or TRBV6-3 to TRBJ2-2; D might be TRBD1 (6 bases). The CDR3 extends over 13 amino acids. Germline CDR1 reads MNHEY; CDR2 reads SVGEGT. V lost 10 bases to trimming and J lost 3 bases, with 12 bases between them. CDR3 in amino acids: CATAGQYTGELFF. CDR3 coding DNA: TGTGCCACCGCAGGACAGTACACCGGGGAGCTGTTTTTT.

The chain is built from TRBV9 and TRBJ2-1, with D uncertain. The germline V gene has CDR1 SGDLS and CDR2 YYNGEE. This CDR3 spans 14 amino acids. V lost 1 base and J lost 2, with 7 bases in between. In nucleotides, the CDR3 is TGTGCCAGCAGCGTACACACAACCTACAATGAGCAGTTCTTC. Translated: CASSVHTTYNEQFF.

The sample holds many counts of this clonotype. The CDR3 nucleotides read TGTGCCAGCAGAGATCCGGGACAGGGTCATGGCTACACCTTC. This codes for CASRDPGQGHGYTF. The chain combines TRBV6-1 with TRBJ1-2; TRBD1 matches 9 bases. Germline CDR1 and CDR2: MNHNS and SASEGT. The CDR3 has 14 amino acids. J gave up 6 bases and V 6 bases, and 8 bases lay outside the gene matches.

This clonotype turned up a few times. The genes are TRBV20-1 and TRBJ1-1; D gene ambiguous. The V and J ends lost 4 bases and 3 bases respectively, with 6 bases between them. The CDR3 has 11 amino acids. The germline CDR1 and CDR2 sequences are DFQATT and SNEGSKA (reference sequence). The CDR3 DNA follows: TGCAGTGCTATTCTCTACACTGAAGCTTTCTTT. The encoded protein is CSAILYTEAFF.

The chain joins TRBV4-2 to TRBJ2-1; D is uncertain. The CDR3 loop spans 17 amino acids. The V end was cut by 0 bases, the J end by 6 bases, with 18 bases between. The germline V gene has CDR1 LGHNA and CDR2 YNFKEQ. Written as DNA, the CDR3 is TGTGCCAGCAGCCAAGATTTTGGGTCAGCATACTCCAATGAGCAGTTCTTC. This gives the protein CASSQDFGSAYSNEQFF.

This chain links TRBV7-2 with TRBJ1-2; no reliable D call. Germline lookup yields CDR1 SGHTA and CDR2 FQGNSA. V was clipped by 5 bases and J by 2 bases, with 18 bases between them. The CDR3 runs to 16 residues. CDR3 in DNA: TGTGCCAGCAGCCTACTAGGCGAAGGGCGGAACTATGGCTACACCTTC. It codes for CASSLLGEGRNYGYTF.

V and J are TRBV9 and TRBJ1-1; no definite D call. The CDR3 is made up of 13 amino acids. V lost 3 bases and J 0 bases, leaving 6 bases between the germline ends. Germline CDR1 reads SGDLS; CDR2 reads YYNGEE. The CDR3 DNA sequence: TGTGCCAGCAGCGAGATGATGAACACTGAAGCTTTCTTT. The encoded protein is CASSEMMNTEAFF. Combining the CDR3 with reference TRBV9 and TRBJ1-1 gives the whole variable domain DSGVTQTPKHLITATGQRVTLRCSPRSGDLSVYWYQQSLDQGLQFLIQYYNGEERAKGNILERFSAQQFPDLHSELNLSSLELGDSALYFCASSEMMNTEAFFGQGTRLTVV.